This T cell receptor beta chain is from a study of CD8 T cells in ankylosing spondylitis. In making TCR beta libraries, quantitative 5'-RACE with molecular barcodes was used. TCRdb reprocessed the 5' RACE reads with MiXCR, giving one entry per CDR3 protein. The profile covers more than 600,000 distinct CDR3 sequences, with under 20% appearing a single time and under 20% taken by the ten largest. This clonotype was seen a few times. Its antigen is still unknown. Study outcomes and limitations: Disease-linked clones reportedly concentrated significantly in matched ankylosing spondylitis synovial fluid. Certain motif variants had earlier appeared in reactive arthritis synovial fluid and blood. Blood of patients with ankylosing spondylitis appeared to be characterized by a TCR beta motif of fewer than 10 highly homologous variants.

Germline V lookup: CDR1 SGHTA, CDR2 FQGTGA. Germline trimming cut 5 bases from V and 0 bases from J; bases unmatched to any gene: 11. This CDR3 has 19 residues. This TCR was recovered from a male donor with ankylosing spondylitis. Sequenced sample: blood, either unsorted or a sorted T cell fraction (not recorded which). The chain links TRBV7-3 to TRBJ2-2; 11 nucleotides agree with TRBD2. The CDR3 DNA reads as TGTGCCAGCAGCCCTGGGACTAGCGGACCCGTAGCGAACACCGGGGAGCTGTTTTTT. Translated, it gives CASSPGTSGPVANTGELFF.